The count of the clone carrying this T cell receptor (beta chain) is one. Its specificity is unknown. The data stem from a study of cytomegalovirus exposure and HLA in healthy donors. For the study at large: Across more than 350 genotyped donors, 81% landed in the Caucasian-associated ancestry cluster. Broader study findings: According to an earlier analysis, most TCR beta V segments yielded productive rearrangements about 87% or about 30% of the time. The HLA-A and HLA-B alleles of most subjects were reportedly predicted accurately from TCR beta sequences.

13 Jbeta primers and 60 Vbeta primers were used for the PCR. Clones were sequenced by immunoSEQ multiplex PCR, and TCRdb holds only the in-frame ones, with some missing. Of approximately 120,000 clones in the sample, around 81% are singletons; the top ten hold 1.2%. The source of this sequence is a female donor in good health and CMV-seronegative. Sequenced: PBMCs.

CDR3 bases: TGCGCCAGCAGCCCGACCGGGACTAGCGGGGGCCAAGAGACCCAGTACTTC. It translates to CASSPTGTSGGQETQYF. This chain links TRBV5-1 with TRBJ2-5, with 14 bases identical to TRBD2. V shed 4 bases, J shed 1 base, and the junction held 6 bases outside the gene matches. Germline loops: CDR1 SGHRS, CDR2 YFSETQ. The length of the CDR3 is 17 residues.